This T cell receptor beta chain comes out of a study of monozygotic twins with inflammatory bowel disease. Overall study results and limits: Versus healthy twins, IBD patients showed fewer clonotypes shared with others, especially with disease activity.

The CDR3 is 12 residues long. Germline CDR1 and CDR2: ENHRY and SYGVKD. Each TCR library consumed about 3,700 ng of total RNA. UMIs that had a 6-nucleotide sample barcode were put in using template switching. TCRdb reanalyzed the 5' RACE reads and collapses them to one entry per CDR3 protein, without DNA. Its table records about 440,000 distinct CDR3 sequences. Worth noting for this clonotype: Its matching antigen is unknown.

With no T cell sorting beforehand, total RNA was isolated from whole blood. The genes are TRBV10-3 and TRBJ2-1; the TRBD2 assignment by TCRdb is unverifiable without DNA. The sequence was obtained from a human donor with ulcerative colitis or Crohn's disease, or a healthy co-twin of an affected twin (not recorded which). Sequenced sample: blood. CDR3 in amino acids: CAIMGQANEQFF.